This TCR beta chain was found in a study of control samples from healthy donors and cancer patients. After removal of 4 bases from V and 3 bases from J, the junction contained 6 bases not matched to a gene. The germline CDR1 and CDR2 sequences are SGDLS and YYNGEE. The CDR3 is 14 residues long. Clones were read by immunoSEQ multiplex PCR, and TCRdb kept only the in-frame ones, dropping some. This sample has about 130,000 clones, with about 95% found just once. The receptor's source is a man aged 25 to 40 in good health. What was sequenced was blood. The V and J genes are TRBV9 and TRBJ2-7, with TRBD1 matching 8 bases. The CDR3 protein is CASSPTGQVYEQYF. The CDR3 nucleotides are TGTGCCAGCAGCCCCACGGGACAGGTCTACGAGCAGTACTTC.